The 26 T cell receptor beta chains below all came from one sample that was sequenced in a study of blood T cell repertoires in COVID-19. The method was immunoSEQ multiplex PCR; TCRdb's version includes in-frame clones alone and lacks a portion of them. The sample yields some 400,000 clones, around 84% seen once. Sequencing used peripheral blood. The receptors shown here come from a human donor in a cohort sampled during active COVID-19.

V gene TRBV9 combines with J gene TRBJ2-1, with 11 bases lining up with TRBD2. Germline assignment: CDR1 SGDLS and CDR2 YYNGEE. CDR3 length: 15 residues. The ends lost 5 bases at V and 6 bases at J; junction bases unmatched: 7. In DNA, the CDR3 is TGTGCCAGCAGTGCAACTAGCGGGAGAAGCAATGAGCAGTTCTTC. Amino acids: CASSATSGRSNEQFF.

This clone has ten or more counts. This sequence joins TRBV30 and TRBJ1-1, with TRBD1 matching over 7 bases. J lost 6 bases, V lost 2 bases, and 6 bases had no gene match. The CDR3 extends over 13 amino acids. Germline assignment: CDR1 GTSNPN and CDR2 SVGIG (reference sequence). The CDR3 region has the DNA TGTGCCTGGAGTCCAGTCCAGGGGGCTGAAGCTTTCTTT. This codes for CAWSPVQGAEAFF.

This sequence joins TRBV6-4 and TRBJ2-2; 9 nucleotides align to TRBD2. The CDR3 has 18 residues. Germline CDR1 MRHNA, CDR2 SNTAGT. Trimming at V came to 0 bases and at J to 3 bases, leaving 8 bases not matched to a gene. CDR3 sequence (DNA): TGTGCCAGCAGTGACTCGATTAGCGGGAGTTCGGACACCGGGGAGCTGTTTTTT. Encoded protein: CASSDSISGSSDTGELFF.

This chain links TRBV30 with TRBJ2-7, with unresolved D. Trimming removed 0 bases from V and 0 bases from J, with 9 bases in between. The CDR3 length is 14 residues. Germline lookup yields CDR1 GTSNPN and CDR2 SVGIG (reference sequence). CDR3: CAWSVGGSSYEQYF. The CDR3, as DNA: TGTGCCTGGAGTGTAGGCGGAAGCTCCTACGAGCAGTACTTC.

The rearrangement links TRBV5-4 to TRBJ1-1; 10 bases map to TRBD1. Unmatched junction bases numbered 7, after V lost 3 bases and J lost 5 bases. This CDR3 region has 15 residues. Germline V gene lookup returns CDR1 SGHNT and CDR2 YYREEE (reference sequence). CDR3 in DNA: TGTGCCAGCAGCTCACTGGGACAGGGGAGAACTGAAGCTTTCTTT. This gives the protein CASSSLGQGRTEAFF.

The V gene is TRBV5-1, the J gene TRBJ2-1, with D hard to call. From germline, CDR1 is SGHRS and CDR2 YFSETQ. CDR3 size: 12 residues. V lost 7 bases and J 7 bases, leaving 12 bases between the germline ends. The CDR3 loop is CASGLTLNEQFF. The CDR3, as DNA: TGCGCCAGCGGCCTGACTTTGAATGAGCAGTTCTTC. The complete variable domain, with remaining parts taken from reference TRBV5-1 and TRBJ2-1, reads KAGVTQTPRYLIKTRGQQVTLSCSPISGHRSVSWYQQTPGQGLQFLFEYFSETQRNKGNFPGRFSGRQFSNSRSEMNVSTLELGDSALYLCASGLTLNEQFFGPGTRLTVL.

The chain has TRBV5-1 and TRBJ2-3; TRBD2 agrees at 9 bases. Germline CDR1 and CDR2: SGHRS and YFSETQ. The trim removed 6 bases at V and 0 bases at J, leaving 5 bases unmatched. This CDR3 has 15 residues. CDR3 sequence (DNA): TGCGCCAGCACGGCTAGCGGGGCGAGCACAGATACGCAGTATTTT. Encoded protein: CASTASGASTDTQYF. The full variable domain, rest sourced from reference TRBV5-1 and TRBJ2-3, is KAGVTQTPRYLIKTRGQQVTLSCSPISGHRSVSWYQQTPGQGLQFLFEYFSETQRNKGNFPGRFSGRQFSNSRSEMNVSTLELGDSALYLCASTASGASTDTQYFGPGTRLTVL.

CDR3 in amino acids: CASIPTGTSSYNEQFF. CDR3 bases: TGTGCCAGCATCCCCACCGGGACTAGCTCCTACAATGAGCAGTTCTTC. The V call is TRBV7-2, the J call TRBJ2-1, with 8 bases aligning to TRBD2. The length of the CDR3 is 16 residues. J lost 0 bases, V lost 7 bases, and 8 bases had no gene match. Germline CDR1 is SGHTA and CDR2 is FQGNSA. The full variable domain, with the rest looked up from reference TRBV7-2 and TRBJ2-1, is GAGVSQSPSNKVTEKGKDVELRCDPISGHTALYWYRQSLGQGLEFLIYFQGNSAPDKSGLPSDRFSAERTGGSVSTLTIQRTQQEDSAVYLCASIPTGTSSYNEQFFGPGTRLTVL.

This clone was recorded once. CDR3 sequence (DNA): TGTGCCAGCAGTTTAAAGGGGCCACGAGAAGAGACCCAGTACTTC. It specifies CASSLKGPREETQYF. The rearrangement links TRBV28 to TRBJ2-5; TRBD1 is a possible D gene (5 bases). The CDR3 is 15 amino acids. Looked up from germline, CDR1 is MDHEN and CDR2 is SYDVKM. V lost 2 bases and J 3 bases, leaving 13 bases between the germline ends.

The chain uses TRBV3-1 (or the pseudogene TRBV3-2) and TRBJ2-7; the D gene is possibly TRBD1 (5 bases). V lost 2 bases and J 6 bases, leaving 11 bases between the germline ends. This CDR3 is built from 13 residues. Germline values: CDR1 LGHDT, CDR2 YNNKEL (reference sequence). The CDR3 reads CASSQSRVGEQYF. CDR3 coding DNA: TGTGCCAGCAGCCAAAGCAGGGTGGGCGAGCAGTACTTC.

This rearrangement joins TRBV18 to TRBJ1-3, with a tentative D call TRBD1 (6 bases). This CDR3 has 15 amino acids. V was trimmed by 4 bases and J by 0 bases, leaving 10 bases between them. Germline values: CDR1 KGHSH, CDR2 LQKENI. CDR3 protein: CASSRQANSGNTIYF. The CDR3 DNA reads TGTGCCAGCTCACGACAGGCCAACTCTGGAAACACCATATATTTT. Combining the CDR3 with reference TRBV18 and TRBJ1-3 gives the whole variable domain NAGVMQNPRHLVRRRGQEARLRCSPMKGHSHVYWYRQLPEEGLKFMVYLQKENIIDESGMPKERFSAEFPKEGPSILRIQQVVRGDSAAYFCASSRQANSGNTIYFGEGSWLTVV.

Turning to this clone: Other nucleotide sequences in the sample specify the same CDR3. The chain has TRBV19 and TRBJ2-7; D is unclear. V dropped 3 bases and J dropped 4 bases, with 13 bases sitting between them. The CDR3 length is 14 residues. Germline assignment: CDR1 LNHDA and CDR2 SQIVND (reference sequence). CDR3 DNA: TGTGCCAGTAGTATTTCTGACTCCACATACGAGCAGTACTTC. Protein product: CASSISDSTYEQYF.

The CDR3 sequence is CASSLFPANYGYTF. CDR3 bases: TGTGCCAGCAGCTTGTTTCCCGCTAACTATGGCTACACCTTC. The chain carries TRBV5-6 and TRBJ1-2; D not resolved. The germline V gene encodes CDR1 SGHDT and CDR2 YYEEEE. This CDR3 comprises 14 residues. With 1 base removed from V and 0 bases from J, the gap between germline ends came to 7 bases.

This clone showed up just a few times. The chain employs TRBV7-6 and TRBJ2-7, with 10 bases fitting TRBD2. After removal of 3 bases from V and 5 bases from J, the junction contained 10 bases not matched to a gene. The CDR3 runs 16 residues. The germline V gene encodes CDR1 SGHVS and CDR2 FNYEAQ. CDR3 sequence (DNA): TGTGCCAGCAGCTTGGTGAGCGGGAGGGCCGAGAACGAGCAGTACTTC. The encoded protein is CASSLVSGRAENEQYF.

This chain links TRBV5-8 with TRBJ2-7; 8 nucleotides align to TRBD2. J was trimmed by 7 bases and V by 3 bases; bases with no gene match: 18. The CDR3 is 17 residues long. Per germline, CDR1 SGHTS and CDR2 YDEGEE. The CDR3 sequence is CASSYLERERTLGEQYF. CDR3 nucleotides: TGTGCCAGCAGCTACCTCGAGCGGGAGCGCACTCTGGGGGAGCAGTACTTC.

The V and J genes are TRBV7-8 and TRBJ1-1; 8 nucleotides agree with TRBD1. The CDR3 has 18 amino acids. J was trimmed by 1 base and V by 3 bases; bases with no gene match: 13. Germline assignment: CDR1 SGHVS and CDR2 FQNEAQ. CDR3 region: CASSFNRQGRGRNTEAFF. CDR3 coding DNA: TGTGCCAGCAGCTTCAATAGACAGGGGCGGGGGAGGAACACTGAAGCTTTCTTT.

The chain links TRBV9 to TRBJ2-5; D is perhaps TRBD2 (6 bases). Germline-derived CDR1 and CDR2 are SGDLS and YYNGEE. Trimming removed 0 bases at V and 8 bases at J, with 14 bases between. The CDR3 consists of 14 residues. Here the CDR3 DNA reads TGTGCCAGCAGCGTAGACGATTCCGGGGGAACCCAGTACTTC. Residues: CASSVDDSGGTQYF. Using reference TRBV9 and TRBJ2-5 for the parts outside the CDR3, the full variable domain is DSGVTQTPKHLITATGQRVTLRCSPRSGDLSVYWYQQSLDQGLQFLIQYYNGEERAKGNILERFSAQQFPDLHSELNLSSLELGDSALYFCASSVDDSGGTQYFGPGTRLLVL.

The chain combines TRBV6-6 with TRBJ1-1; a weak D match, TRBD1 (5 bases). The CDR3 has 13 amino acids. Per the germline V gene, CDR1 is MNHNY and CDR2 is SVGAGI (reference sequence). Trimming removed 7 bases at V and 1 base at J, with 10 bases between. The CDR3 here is CASTVQANTEAFF. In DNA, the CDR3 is TGTGCCAGCACCGTACAGGCGAACACTGAAGCTTTCTTT.

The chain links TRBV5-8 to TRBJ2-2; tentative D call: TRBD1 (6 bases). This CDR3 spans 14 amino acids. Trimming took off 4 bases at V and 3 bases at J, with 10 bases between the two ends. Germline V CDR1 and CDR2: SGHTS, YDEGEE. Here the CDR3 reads CASSPGQYTGELFF. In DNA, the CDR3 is TGTGCCAGCAGCCCCGGACAGTACACCGGGGAGCTGTTTTTT.

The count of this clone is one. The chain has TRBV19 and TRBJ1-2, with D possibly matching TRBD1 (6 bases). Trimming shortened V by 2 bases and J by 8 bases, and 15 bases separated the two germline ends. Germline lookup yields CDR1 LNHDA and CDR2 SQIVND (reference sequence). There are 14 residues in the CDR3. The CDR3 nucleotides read TGTGCCAGTAGTATATCCAACGATGGGGGCGGCTACACCTTC. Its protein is CASSISNDGGGYTF. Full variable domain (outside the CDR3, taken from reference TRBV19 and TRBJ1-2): DGGITQSPKYLFRKEGQNVTLSCEQNLNHDAMYWYRQDPGQGLRLIYYSQIVNDFQKGDIAEGYSVSREKKESFPLTVTSAQKNPTAFYLCASSISNDGGGYTFGSGTRLTVV.

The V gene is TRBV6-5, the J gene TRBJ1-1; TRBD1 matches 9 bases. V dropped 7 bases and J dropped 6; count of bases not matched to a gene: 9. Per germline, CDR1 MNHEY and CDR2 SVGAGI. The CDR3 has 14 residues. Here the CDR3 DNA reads TGTGCCAGCAAATTAGGGACAGGGAGGTCTGAAGCTTTCTTT. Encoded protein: CASKLGTGRSEAFF.

The CDR3 here is CASKVAGPAEDTQYF. Here the CDR3 DNA reads TGCGCCAGCAAGGTAGCGGGACCGGCGGAAGATACGCAGTATTTT. J is TRBJ2-3 and V is TRBV10-2, with 8 bases identical to TRBD2. The junction had 11 bases not matched to a gene; V was cut back by 7 bases and J by 5 bases. Germline values: CDR1 WSHSY, CDR2 SAAADI. This CDR3 is 15 amino acids long.

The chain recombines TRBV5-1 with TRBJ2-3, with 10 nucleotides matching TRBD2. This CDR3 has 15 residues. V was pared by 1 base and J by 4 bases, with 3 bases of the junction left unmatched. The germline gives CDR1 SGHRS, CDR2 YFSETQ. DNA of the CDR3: TGCGCCAGCAGCTTGCCTAGCGGGGGTTCAGATACGCAGTATTTT. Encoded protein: CASSLPSGGSDTQYF.

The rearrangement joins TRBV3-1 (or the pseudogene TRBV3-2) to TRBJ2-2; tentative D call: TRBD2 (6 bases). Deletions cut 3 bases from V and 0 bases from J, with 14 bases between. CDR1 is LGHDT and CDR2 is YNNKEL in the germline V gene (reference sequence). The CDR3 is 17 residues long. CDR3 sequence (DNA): TGTGCCAGCAGCCATCTCGCCAGCGGGCCGAACACCGGGGAGCTGTTTTTT. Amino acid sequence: CASSHLASGPNTGELFF.

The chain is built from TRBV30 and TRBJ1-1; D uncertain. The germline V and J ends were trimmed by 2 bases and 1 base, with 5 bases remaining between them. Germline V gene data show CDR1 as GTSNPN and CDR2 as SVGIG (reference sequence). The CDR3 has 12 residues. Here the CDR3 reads CAWSPSNTEAFF. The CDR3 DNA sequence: TGTGCCTGGAGTCCATCGAACACTGAAGCTTTCTTT.

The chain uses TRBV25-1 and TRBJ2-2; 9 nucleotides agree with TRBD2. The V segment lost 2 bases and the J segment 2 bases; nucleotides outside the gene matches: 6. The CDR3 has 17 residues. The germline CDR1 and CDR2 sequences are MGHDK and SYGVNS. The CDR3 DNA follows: TGTGCCAGCAGTGAAGGGAGACTAGCGGTCAACACCGGGGAGCTGTTTTTT. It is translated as CASSEGRLAVNTGELFF.